Presented here are 21 T cell receptor beta chains from one specimen sequenced in a study of blood T cell repertoires in COVID-19. Clones were read by immunoSEQ multiplex PCR, and TCRdb kept only the in-frame ones, dropping some. The profile shows 200,000 to 250,000 clones, about four fifths of them singletons. The sequenced sample was peripheral blood. The receptors here all came from a woman between 50 and 59 years old with active or convalescent COVID-19.

V is TRBV5-1 and J is TRBJ1-1, with TRBD1 matching over 7 bases. V lost 4 bases, J lost 4 bases, and 16 bases stayed unmatched. The CDR3 extends over 17 amino acids. CDR1 and CDR2 (germline): SGHRS, YFSETQ. CDR3 nucleotides: TGCGCCAGCAGCCCAGCCGACAGGGAGGTTCAGACCACTGAAGCTTTCTTT. Its protein is CASSPADREVQTTEAFF.

This sequence joins TRBV6-5 and TRBJ2-5; 7 bases map to TRBD1. Trimming cost V 5 bases and J 3 bases; bases outside gene matches: 9. The CDR3 has 15 amino acids. Germline V CDR1 and CDR2: MNHEY, SVGAGI. The CDR3 region has the DNA TGTGCCAGCAGTAAACAGGGGAATTATGAAGAGACCCAGTACTTC. Encoded protein: CASSKQGNYEETQYF.

J is TRBJ1-5 and V is TRBV18, with D perhaps TRBD1 (6 bases). The CDR3 has 16 amino acids. Germline CDR1 reads KGHSH; CDR2 reads LQKENI. The V gene lost 6 bases and the J gene lost 7 bases, with 22 bases spanning the gap. CDR3 region: CASSTGQLQNGQPQHF. The CDR3 nucleotides are TGTGCCAGCTCTACCGGACAGCTCCAAAACGGGCAGCCCCAGCATTTT.

J is TRBJ2-5 and V is TRBV3-1 (or the pseudogene TRBV3-2); TRBD2 is a possible D gene (6 bases). With 0 bases removed from V and 2 bases from J, the gap between germline ends came to 19 bases. The CDR3 spans 18 residues. In germline, CDR1 is LGHDT, CDR2 YNNKEL (reference sequence). CDR3 in DNA: TGTGCCAGCAGCCAAGAAGTTTCATATTTCGGGGGTCAAGAGACCCAGTACTTC. It yields the protein CASSQEVSYFGGQETQYF.

The genes are TRBV2 and TRBJ1-4; 10 bases line up with TRBD1. Germline V gives CDR1 SNHLY, CDR2 FYNNEI. With V trimmed by 6 bases and J by 7 bases, 8 bases remained unmatched. This CDR3 has 15 residues. The CDR3 nucleotides are TGTGCCAGCAGCGCGACAGGGGGCGCATTTGAAAAACTGTTTTTT. Its protein product is CASSATGGAFEKLFF.

CDR3 nucleotide sequence: TGTGCCAGCAGTTTGGGGCAGGGGAGCACAGATACGCAGTATTTT. Protein product: CASSLGQGSTDTQYF. The rearrangement joins TRBV28 to TRBJ2-3; a weak D match, TRBD1 (6 bases). The ends were cut back, 3 bases at V and 0 bases at J, with 10 bases in the middle. The CDR3 is 15 amino acids. The germline V gene encodes CDR1 MDHEN and CDR2 SYDVKM.

This clone came up a few times. The chain has TRBV28 and TRBJ1-4; D is ambiguous. Germline V lookup: CDR1 MDHEN, CDR2 SYDVKM. This CDR3 spans 14 amino acids. Trimming removed 3 bases from V and 7 bases from J, with 12 bases in between. The CDR3 reads CASSFEGRGEKLFF. Here the CDR3 DNA reads TGTGCCAGCAGTTTCGAAGGGAGAGGTGAAAAACTGTTTTTT.

The rearrangement links TRBV4-2 to TRBJ2-6, with D possibly being TRBD1 (6 bases). CDR3 length: 19 residues. V lost 0 bases to trimming and J lost 0 bases, with 15 bases between them. CDR1 LGHNA and CDR2 YNFKEQ come from the germline V gene. The CDR3 sequence is CASSQDWDTSFSGANVLTF. The CDR3 nucleotides read TGTGCCAGCAGCCAAGATTGGGACACCTCCTTCTCTGGGGCCAACGTCCTGACTTTC.

This chain links TRBV9 with TRBJ1-1; D might be TRBD1 (5 bases). Trimming took 1 base from V and 1 from J, leaving 8 bases between them. This CDR3 has 14 residues. The germline CDR1 and CDR2 sequences are SGDLS and YYNGEE. The CDR3 loop is CASSVTGGNTEAFF. CDR3 coding DNA: TGTGCCAGCAGCGTAACAGGCGGGAACACTGAAGCTTTCTTT.

The rearrangement joins TRBV5-6 to TRBJ2-3, with D possibly TRBD1 on 5 matching bases. This CDR3 is 15 amino acids long. V gave up 6 bases and J gave up 0 bases, with 14 bases separating them. Germline lookup yields CDR1 SGHDT and CDR2 YYEEEE. The CDR3 DNA is TGTGCCAGCACCCGGACACCGGAGAGCACAGATACGCAGTATTTT. Translation: CASTRTPESTDTQYF. Drawing the rest from reference TRBV5-6 and TRBJ2-3, the complete variable domain is DAGVTQSPTHLIKTRGQQVTLRCSPKSGHDTVSWYQQALGQGPQFIFQYYEEEERQRGNFPDRFSGHQFPNYSSELNVNALLLGDSALYLCASTRTPESTDTQYFGPGTRLTVL.

J is TRBJ2-1 and V is TRBV29-1, with TRBD2 matching over 9 bases. This CDR3 is 13 amino acids long. The germline V gene has CDR1 SQVTM and CDR2 ANQGSEA. With V trimmed by 7 bases and J by 6 bases, 7 bases remained unmatched. CDR3: CSAGLAPPNEQFF. The CDR3, as DNA: TGCAGCGCCGGACTAGCGCCCCCCAATGAGCAGTTCTTC.

Only a few counts were recorded for this clone. This chain joins TRBV28 and TRBJ2-7, with 10 positions matching TRBD1. Germline-derived CDR1 and CDR2 are MDHEN and SYDVKM. The CDR3 has 15 residues. V lost 6 bases to trimming and J lost 3 bases; unmatched junction nucleotides: 8. CDR3 region: CASSPVRDRGYEQYF. CDR3 DNA sequence: TGTGCCAGCAGCCCTGTGCGGGACAGGGGCTACGAGCAGTACTTC.

This chain joins TRBV5-5 and TRBJ1-1; TRBD1 matches 8 bases. V shed 0 bases, J shed 0 bases, and the junction held 7 bases outside the gene matches. The CDR3 has 17 amino acids. Germline CDR1 is SGHKS and CDR2 is YYEKEE (reference sequence). This CDR3 is CASSLGQGTGMNTEAFF. The CDR3 nucleotides are TGTGCCAGCAGCTTGGGACAGGGGACGGGTATGAACACTGAAGCTTTCTTT.

The chain couples TRBV7-9 to TRBJ2-1; 7 nucleotides line up with TRBD2. V shed 5 bases and J 8 bases; nucleotides not matched to a gene: 21. CDR1 is SEHNR and CDR2 is FQNEAQ in the germline V gene (reference sequence). The length of the CDR3 is 18 residues. In DNA, the CDR3 is TGTGCCAGCAGCGTTTTTGGGATACGTGGGAGGGCATCGGATGAGCAGTTCTTC. It specifies CASSVFGIRGRASDEQFF. The full variable domain, rest sourced from reference TRBV7-9 and TRBJ2-1, is DTGVSQNPRHKITKRGQNVTFRCDPISEHNRLYWYRQTLGQGPEFLTYFQNEAQLEKSRLLSDRFSAERPKGSFSTLEIQRTEQGDSAMYLCASSVFGIRGRASDEQFFGPGTRLTVL.

This rearrangement joins TRBV7-9 to TRBJ1-1, with D possibly being TRBD1 (5 bases). The CDR3 contains 14 residues. Between the trimmed V and J ends, which lost 3 bases and 4 bases, there was a span of 12 bases. From germline, CDR1 is SEHNR and CDR2 FQNEAQ (reference sequence). CDR3 in DNA: TGTGCCAGCAGCTTGGGGGGTACGGCCACTGAAGCTTTCTTT. As protein: CASSLGGTATEAFF.

This chain joins TRBV3-1 (or the pseudogene TRBV3-2) and TRBJ2-1; 12 positions agree with TRBD1. Germline CDR1 and CDR2: LGHDT and YNNKEL (reference sequence). Trimming at V came to 1 base and at J to 2 bases, leaving 3 bases not matched to a gene. The CDR3 is made up of 17 amino acids. The CDR3 sequence: CASSQVGTGGAYNEQFF. As DNA, the CDR3 is TGTGCCAGCAGCCAAGTAGGGACAGGGGGCGCCTACAATGAGCAGTTCTTC.

The chain is built from TRBV11-2 and TRBJ2-1; D call uncertain. This CDR3 contains 16 residues. CDR1 SGHAT and CDR2 FQNNGV come from the germline V gene. Trimming removed 5 bases at V and 3 bases at J, with 17 bases between. The CDR3 DNA is TGTGCCAGCAGCGCGACCCGGAGTTCACTCTACAATGAGCAGTTCTTC. Translation gives CASSATRSSLYNEQFF.

The J gene is TRBJ2-3, the V gene TRBV10-3; 7 nucleotides match TRBD2. Germline values: CDR1 ENHRY, CDR2 SYGVKD. CDR3 length equals 14 residues. J gave up 3 bases and V 10 bases, and 10 bases lay outside the gene matches. CDR3 sequence (DNA): TGTGCCACCGGGGGGATAGGGGCTACAGATACGCAGTATTTT. Encoded protein: CATGGIGATDTQYF.

The chain is built from TRBV28 and TRBJ1-5, with 9 bases fitting TRBD1. V shed 5 bases, J shed 7 bases, and the junction held 9 bases outside the gene matches. This CDR3 region has 15 residues. The V gene's germline CDR1 is MDHEN and CDR2 SYDVKM. CDR3 in DNA: TGTGCCAGCAGTGGGACAGGGAGGTTCACCCAGCCCCAGCATTTT. Its protein is CASSGTGRFTQPQHF. The full variable domain, rest sourced from reference TRBV28 and TRBJ1-5, is DVKVTQSSRYLVKRTGEKVFLECVQDMDHENMFWYRQDPGLGLRLIYFSYDVKMKEKGDIPEGYSVSREKKERFSLILESASTNQTSMYLCASSGTGRFTQPQHFGDGTRLSIL.

The V and J genes are TRBV7-9 and TRBJ1-5; no clear D. This CDR3 has 14 residues. In germline, CDR1 is SEHNR, CDR2 FQNEAQ (reference sequence). Between the trimmed V and J ends, which lost 1 base and 6 bases, there was a span of 10 bases. CDR3 amino acids: CASSLGQRGQPQHF. In DNA form, the CDR3 reads TGTGCCAGCAGCTTAGGTCAACGGGGTCAGCCCCAGCATTTT.

V and J are TRBV24-1 and TRBJ1-2, with TRBD1 identical over 8 bases. CDR3 length: 15 residues. V shed 2 bases and J 2 bases; nucleotides not matched to a gene: 3. From germline, CDR1 is KGHDR and CDR2 SFDVKD. CDR3 DNA: TGTGCCACCAGTGATTACCGGACAGGGAACTATGGCTACACCTTC. This translates into CATSDYRTGNYGYTF.